Here is one T cell receptor (beta chain) with its context. Its antigen is unknown. This entry comes from a study of cytotoxic CD8 clonotypes in ibrutinib-treated CLL. Findings of the study overall: With treatment, public clonotypes, which were uncommon, either contracted or remained stable. Clonality at baseline surpassed age-matched healthy donors and tracked circulating CD8+ T-cell counts.

Trimming removed 4 bases at V and 8 bases at J, with 23 bases between. Germline CDR1 LGHNA, CDR2 YSLEER. CDR3 length: 16 residues. Measured with immunoSEQ multiplex PCR; TCRdb has only the in-frame clones, and not every one. The data contain over 120,000 clones, about 80% of them singletons. The V call is TRBV4-3, the J call TRBJ1-2; D is perhaps TRBD1 (5 bases). The sequence came from a human donor with chronic lymphocytic leukemia. The sequencing used PBMCs, collected after 24 months of ibrutinib treatment. As DNA, the CDR3 is TGCGCCAGCAGCCCCCCCGGGACCCACAGCGTGGTGGGCTACACCTTC. Amino acids: CASSPPGTHSVVGYTF.